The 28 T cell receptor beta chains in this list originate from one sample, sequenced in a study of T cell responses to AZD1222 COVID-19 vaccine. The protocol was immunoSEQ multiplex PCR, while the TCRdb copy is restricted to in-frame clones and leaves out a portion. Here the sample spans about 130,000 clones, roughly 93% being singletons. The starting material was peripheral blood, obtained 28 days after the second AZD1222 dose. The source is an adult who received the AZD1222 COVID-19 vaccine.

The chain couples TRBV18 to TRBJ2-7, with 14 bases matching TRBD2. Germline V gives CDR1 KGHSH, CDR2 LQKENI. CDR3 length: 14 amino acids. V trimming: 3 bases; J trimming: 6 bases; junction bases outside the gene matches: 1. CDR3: CASSPGLAGGEQYF. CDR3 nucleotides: TGTGCCAGCTCACCTGGACTAGCGGGGGGCGAGCAGTACTTC.

Here the CDR3 DNA reads TGTGCCAGCAGCCAAAACCGCGGGTTAACCGGGGAGCTGTTTTTT. This encodes CASSQNRGLTGELFF. V and J are TRBV27 and TRBJ2-2; a possible D gene is TRBD2 (5 bases). From germline, CDR1 is MNHEY and CDR2 SMNVEV (reference sequence). V lost 6 bases and J 5 bases, leaving 16 bases between the germline ends. This CDR3 region has 15 residues.

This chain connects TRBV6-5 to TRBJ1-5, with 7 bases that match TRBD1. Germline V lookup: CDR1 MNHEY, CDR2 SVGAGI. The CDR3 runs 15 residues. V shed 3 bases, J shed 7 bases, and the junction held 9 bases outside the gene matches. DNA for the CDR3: TGTGCCAGCAGTTATCGGCCCGGGACAGACCAGCCCCAGCATTTT. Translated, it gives CASSYRPGTDQPQHF.

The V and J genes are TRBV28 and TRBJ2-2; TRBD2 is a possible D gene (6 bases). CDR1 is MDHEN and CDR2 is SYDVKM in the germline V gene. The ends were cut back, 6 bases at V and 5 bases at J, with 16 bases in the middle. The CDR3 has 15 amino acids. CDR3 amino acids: CASRERLGKTGELFF. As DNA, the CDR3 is TGTGCCAGCAGGGAACGACTAGGGAAGACCGGGGAGCTGTTTTTT.

CDR3 in amino acids: CASSLDYYSYEQYF. The CDR3 region has the DNA TGCGCCAGCAGCTTGGACTATTACTCCTACGAGCAGTACTTC. The chain couples TRBV5-1 to TRBJ2-7, with unresolved D. Germline values: CDR1 SGHRS, CDR2 YFSETQ. Trimming stripped 0 bases from V and 0 bases from J, with 7 bases between. The CDR3 length is 14 residues.

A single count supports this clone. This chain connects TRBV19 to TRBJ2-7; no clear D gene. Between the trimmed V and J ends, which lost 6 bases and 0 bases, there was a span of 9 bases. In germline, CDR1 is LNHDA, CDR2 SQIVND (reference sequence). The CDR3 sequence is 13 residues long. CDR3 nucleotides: TGTGCCAGTAGCCCTAGGGACTCCTACGAGCAGTACTTC. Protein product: CASSPRDSYEQYF.

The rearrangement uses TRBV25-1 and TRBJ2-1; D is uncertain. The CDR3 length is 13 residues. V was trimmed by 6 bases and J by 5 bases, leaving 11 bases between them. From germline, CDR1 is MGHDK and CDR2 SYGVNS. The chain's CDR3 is CASRASSNNEQFF. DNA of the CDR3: TGTGCCAGCAGGGCAAGTTCGAACAATGAGCAGTTCTTC.

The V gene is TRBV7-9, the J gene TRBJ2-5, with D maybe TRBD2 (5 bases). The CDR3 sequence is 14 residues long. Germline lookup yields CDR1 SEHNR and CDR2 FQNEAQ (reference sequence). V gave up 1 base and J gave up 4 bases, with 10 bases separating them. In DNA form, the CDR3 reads TGTGCCAGCAGCTTAGGGGCAGGAGGAGAGACCCAGTACTTC. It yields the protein CASSLGAGGETQYF.

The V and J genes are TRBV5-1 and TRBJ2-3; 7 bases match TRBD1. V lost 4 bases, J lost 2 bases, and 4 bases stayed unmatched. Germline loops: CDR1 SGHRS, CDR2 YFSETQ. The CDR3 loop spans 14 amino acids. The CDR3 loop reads CASSPGTVTDTQYF. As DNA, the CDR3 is TGCGCCAGCAGCCCGGGGACAGTCACAGATACGCAGTATTTT.

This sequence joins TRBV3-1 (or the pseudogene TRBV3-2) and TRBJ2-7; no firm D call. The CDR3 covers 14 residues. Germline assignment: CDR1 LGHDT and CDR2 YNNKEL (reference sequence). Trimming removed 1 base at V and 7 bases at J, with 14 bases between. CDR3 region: CASSQGDSPREQYF. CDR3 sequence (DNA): TGTGCCAGCAGCCAAGGTGACTCCCCTCGGGAGCAGTACTTC.

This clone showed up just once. CDR3 region: CASRPRNTGELFF. Written as DNA, the CDR3 is TGTGCCAGTAGACCGCGGAACACCGGGGAGCTGTTTTTT. This rearrangement joins TRBV19 to TRBJ2-2; D is unclear. Germline assignment: CDR1 LNHDA and CDR2 SQIVND (reference sequence). V was pared by 6 bases and J by 1 base, with 6 bases between. CDR3 length: 13 amino acids.

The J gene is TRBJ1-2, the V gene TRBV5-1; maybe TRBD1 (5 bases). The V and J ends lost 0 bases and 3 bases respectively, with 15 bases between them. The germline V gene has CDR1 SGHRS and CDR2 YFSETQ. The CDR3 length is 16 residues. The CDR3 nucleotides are TGCGCCAGCAGCTTGGCCGCGGGGCTGGAGGACTATGGCTACACCTTC. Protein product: CASSLAAGLEDYGYTF.

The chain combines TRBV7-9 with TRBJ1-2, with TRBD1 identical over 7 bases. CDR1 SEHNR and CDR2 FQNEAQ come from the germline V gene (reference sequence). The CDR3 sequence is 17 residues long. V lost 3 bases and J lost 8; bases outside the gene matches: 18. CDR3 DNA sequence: TGTGCCAGCAGCTTCCTTCGACCGGGACAGACTTTCCTCGGCTACACCTTC. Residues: CASSFLRPGQTFLGYTF.

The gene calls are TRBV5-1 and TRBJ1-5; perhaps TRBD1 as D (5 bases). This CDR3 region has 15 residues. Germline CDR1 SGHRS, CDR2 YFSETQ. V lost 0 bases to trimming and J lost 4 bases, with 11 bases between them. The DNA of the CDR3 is TGCGCCAGCAGCTTGGGTCAGGGAGGGAATCAGCCCCAGCATTTT. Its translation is CASSLGQGGNQPQHF.

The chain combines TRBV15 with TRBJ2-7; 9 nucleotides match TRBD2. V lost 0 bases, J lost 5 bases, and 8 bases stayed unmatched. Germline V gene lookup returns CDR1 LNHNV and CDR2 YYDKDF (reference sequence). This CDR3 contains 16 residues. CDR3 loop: CATSRDHSGSMNEQYF. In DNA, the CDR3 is TGTGCCACCAGCAGAGACCATAGCGGGAGTATGAACGAGCAGTACTTC.

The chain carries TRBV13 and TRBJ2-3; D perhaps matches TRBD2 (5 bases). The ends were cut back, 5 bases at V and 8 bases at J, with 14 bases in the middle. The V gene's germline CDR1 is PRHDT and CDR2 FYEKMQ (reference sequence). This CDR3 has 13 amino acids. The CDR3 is CASSLWESGTQYF. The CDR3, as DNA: TGTGCCAGCAGCCTCTGGGAGTCGGGTACGCAGTATTTT.

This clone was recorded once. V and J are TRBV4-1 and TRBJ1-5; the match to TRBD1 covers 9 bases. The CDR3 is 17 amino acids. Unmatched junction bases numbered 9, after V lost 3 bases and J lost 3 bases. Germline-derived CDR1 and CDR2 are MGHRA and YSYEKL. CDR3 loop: CASSQVNRGRINQPQHF. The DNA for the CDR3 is TGCGCCAGCAGCCAGGTGAACAGGGGGCGGATCAATCAGCCCCAGCATTTT.

CDR3 residues: CASSDQGGEKLFF. CDR3 bases: TGTGCCAGCAGTGACCAGGGGGGTGAAAAACTGTTTTTT. This chain connects TRBV2 to TRBJ1-4; 7 positions agree with TRBD1. This CDR3 contains 13 residues. J lost 7 bases, V lost 3 bases, and 2 bases had no gene match. CDR1 and CDR2 from the germline V gene are SNHLY and FYNNEI. Combining the CDR3 with reference TRBV2 and TRBJ1-4 gives the whole variable domain EPEVTQTPSHQVTQMGQEVILRCVPISNHLYFYWYRQILGQKVEFLVSFYNNEISEKSEIFDDQFSVERPDGSNFTLKIRSTKLEDSAMYFCASSDQGGEKLFFGSGTQLSVL.

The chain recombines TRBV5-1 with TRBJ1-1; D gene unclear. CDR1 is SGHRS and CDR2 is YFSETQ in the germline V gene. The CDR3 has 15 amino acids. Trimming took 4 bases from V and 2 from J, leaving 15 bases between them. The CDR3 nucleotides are TGCGCCAGCAGCAGAATGCCGGACGGTAACACTGAAGCTTTCTTT. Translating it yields CASSRMPDGNTEAFF.

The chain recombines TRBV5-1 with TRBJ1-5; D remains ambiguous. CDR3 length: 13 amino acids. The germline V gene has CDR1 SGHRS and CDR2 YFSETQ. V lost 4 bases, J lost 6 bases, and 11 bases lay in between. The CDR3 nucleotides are TGCGCCAGCAGCCCAAATCGGGGTCAGCCCCAGCATTTT. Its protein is CASSPNRGQPQHF.

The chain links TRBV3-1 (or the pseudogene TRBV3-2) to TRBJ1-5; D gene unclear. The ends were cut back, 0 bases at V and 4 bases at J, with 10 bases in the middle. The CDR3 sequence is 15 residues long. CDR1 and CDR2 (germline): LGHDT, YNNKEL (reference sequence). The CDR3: CASSQDTLANQPQHF. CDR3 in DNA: TGTGCCAGCAGCCAAGATACCCTGGCTAATCAGCCCCAGCATTTT.

The CDR3 sequence is CASTTPSGSHTDTQYF. In DNA, the CDR3 is TGCGCCAGCACAACACCTAGCGGGAGTCACACAGATACGCAGTATTTT. The chain uses TRBV23-1 and TRBJ2-3; TRBD2 aligns across 10 bases. TRBV23-1 is an ORF; its function is uncertain. Trimming at V came to 7 bases and at J to 2 bases, leaving 9 bases not matched to a gene. The CDR3 totals 16 residues.

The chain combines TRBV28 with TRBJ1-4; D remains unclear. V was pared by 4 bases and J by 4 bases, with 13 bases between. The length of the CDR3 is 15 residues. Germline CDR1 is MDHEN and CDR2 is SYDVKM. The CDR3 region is CASSSNLRFNEKLFF. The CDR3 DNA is TGTGCCAGCAGTTCTAATTTGCGTTTTAATGAAAAACTGTTTTTT. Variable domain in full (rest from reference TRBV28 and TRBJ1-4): DVKVTQSSRYLVKRTGEKVFLECVQDMDHENMFWYRQDPGLGLRLIYFSYDVKMKEKGDIPEGYSVSREKKERFSLILESASTNQTSMYLCASSSNLRFNEKLFFGSGTQLSVL.

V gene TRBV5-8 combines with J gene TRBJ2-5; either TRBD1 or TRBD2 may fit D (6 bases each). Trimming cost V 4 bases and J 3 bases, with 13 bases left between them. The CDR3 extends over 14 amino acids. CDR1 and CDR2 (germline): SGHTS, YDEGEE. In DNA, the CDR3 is TGTGCCAGCAGCCAACAGGGAGGAGAAGAGACCCAGTACTTC. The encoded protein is CASSQQGGEETQYF.

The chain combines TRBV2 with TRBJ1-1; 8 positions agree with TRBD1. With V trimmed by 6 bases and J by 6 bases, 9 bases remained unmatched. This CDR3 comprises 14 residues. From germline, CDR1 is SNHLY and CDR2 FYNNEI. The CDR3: CASRPTGGRAEAFF. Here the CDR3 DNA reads TGTGCCAGCAGACCCACAGGGGGTAGGGCTGAAGCTTTCTTT.

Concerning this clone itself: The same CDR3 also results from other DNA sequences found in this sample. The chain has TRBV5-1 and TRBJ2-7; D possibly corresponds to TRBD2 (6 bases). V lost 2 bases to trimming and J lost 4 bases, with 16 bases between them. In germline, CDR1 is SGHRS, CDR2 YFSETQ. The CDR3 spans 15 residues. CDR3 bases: TGCGCCAGCAGCTTAGGCGGGACCTCCTCATACGAGCAGTACTTC. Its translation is CASSLGGTSSYEQYF.

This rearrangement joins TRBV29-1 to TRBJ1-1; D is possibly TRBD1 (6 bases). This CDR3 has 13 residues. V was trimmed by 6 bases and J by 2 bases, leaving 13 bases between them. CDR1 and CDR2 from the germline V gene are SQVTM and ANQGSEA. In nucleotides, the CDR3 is TGCAGCGTCAAGGCACAGGGAAACACTGAAGCTTTCTTT. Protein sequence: CSVKAQGNTEAFF.

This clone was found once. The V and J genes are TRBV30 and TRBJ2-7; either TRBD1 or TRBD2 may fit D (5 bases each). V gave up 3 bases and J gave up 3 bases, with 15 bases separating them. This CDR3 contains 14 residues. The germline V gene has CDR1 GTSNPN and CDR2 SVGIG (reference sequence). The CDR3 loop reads CAWSSGPRGYEQYF. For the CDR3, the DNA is TGTGCCTGGAGCTCGGGGCCAAGGGGCTACGAGCAGTACTTC.